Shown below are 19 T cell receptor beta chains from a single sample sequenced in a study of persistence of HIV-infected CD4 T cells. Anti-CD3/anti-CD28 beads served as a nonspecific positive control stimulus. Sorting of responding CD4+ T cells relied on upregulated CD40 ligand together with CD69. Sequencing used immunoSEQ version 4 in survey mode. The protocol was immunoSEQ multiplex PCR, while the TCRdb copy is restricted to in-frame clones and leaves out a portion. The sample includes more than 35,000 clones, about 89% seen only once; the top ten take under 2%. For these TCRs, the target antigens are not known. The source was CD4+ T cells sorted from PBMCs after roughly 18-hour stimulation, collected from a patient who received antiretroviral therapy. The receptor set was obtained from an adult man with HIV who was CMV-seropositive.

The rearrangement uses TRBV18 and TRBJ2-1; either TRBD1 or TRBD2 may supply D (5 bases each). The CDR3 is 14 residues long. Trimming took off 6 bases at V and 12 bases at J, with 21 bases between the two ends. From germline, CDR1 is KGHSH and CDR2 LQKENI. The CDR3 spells CASSLTGTGGRQFF. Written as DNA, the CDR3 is TGTGCCAGCTCGCTAACCGGGACGGGCGGCAGGCAGTTCTTC.

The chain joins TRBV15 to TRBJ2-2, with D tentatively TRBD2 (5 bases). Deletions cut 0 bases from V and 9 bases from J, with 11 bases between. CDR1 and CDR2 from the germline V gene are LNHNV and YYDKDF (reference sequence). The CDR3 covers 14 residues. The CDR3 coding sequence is TGTGCCACCAGCAGAGATGGTAGCGCCTGGGAGCTGTTTTTT. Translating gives CATSRDGSAWELFF.

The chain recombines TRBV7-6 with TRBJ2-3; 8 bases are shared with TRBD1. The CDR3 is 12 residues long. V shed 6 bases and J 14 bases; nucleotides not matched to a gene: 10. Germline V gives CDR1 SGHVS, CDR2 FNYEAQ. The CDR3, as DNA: TGTGCCAGCAGTTCGGACAGGGAACTAGCGTATTTT. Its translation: CASSSDRELAYF.

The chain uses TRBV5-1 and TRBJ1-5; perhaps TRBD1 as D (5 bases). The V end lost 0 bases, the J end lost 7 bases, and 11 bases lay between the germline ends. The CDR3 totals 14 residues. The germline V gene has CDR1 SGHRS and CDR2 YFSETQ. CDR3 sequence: CASSLEGSGQPQHF. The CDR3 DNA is TGCGCCAGCAGCTTGGAGGGGTCTGGCCAGCCCCAGCATTTT.

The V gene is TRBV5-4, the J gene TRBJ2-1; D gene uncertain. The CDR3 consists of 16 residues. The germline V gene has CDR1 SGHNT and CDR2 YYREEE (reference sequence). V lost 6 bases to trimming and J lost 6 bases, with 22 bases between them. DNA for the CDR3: TGTGCCAGCACCCCCTTACAAGCAGCCGCCGGCAATGAGCAGTTCTTC. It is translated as CASTPLQAAAGNEQFF.

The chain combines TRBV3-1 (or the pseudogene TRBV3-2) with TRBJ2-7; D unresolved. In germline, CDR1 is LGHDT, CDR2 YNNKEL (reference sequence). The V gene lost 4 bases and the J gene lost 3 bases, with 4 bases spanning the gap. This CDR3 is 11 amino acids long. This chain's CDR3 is CASSRYYEQYF. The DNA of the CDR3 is TGTGCCAGCAGCCGTTACTACGAGCAGTACTTC.

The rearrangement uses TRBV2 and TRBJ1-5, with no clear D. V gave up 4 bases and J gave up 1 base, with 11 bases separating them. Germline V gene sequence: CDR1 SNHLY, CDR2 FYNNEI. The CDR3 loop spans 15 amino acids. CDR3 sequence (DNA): TGTGCCAGCAGTGTCGAGGGTGTGAGCAATCAGCCCCAGCATTTT. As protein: CASSVEGVSNQPQHF.

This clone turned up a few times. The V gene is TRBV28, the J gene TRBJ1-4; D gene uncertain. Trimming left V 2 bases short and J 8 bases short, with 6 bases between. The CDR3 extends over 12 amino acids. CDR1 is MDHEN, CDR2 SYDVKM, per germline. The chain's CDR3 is CASSLGPEKLFF. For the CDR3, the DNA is TGTGCCAGCAGTTTAGGGCCCGAAAAACTGTTTTTT.

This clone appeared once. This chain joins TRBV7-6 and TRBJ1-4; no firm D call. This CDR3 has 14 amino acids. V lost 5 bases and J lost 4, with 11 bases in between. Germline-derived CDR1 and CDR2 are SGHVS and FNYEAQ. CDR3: CASSPRVFNEKLFF. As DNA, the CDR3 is TGTGCCAGCAGCCCCCGGGTCTTTAATGAAAAACTGTTTTTT.

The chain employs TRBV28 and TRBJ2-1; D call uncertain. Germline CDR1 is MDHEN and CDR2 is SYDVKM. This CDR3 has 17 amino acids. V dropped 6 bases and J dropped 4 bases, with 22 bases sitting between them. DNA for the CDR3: TGTGCCAGCAGAAACCCAACGCCGAAAAGTTTGTACAATGAGCAGTTCTTC. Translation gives CASRNPTPKSLYNEQFF.

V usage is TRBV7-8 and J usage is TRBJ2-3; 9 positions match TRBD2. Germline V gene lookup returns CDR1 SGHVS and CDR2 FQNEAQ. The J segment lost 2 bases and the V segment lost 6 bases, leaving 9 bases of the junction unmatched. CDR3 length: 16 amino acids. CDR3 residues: CASRFSGGALTDTQYF. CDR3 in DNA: TGTGCCAGCAGGTTTAGCGGGGGCGCGCTCACAGATACGCAGTATTTT.

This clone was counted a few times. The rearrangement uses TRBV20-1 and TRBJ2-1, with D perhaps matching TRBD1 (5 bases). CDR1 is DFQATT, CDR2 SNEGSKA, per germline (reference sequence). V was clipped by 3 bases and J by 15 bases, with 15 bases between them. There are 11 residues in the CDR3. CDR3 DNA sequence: TGCAGTGCTAGTTTCGCGCGAAGGGGGTTCTTC. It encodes CSASFARRGFF.

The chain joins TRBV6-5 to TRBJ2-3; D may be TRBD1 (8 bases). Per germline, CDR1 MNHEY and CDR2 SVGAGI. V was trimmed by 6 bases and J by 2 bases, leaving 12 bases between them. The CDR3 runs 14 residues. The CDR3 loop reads CASRQGGYTDTQYF. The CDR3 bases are TGTGCCAGCAGACAGGGGGGGTACACAGATACGCAGTATTTT.

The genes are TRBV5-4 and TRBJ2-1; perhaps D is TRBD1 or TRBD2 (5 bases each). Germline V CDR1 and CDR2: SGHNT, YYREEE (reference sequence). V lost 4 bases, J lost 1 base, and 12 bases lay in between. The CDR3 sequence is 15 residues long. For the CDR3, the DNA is TGTGCCAGCAGCGGGACCACACCTTCCTACAATGAGCAGTTCTTC. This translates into CASSGTTPSYNEQFF.

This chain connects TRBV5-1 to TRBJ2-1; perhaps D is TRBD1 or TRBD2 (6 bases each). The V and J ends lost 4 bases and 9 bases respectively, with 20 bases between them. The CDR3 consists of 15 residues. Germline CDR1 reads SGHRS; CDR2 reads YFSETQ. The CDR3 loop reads CASSAIVGGTIEQFF. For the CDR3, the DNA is TGCGCCAGCAGCGCCATTGTCGGGGGCACAATTGAGCAGTTCTTC. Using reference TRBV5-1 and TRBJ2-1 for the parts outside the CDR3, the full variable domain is KAGVTQTPRYLIKTRGQQVTLSCSPISGHRSVSWYQQTPGQGLQFLFEYFSETQRNKGNFPGRFSGRQFSNSRSEMNVSTLELGDSALYLCASSAIVGGTIEQFFGPGTRLTVL.

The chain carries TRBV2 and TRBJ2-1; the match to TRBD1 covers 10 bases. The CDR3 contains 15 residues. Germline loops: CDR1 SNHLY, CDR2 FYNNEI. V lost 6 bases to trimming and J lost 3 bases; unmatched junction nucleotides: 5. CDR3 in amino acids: CASRAGQGIYNEQFF. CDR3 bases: TGTGCCAGCAGAGCGGGACAGGGGATCTACAATGAGCAGTTCTTC.

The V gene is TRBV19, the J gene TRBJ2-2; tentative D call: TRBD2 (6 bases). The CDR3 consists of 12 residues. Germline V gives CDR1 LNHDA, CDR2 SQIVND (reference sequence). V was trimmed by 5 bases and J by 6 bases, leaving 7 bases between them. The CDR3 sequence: CASSPGAGELFF. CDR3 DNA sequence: TGTGCCAGTAGTCCGGGGGCCGGGGAGCTGTTTTTT.

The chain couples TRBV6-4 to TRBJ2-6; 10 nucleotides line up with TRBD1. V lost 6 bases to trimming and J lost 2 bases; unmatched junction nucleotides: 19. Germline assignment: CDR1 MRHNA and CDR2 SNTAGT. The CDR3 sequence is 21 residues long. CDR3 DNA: TGTGCCAGCAGAGACCCACTCCCGGGACAGGGGCGCAAGGCTGGGGCCAACGTCCTGACTTTC. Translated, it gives CASRDPLPGQGRKAGANVLTF.

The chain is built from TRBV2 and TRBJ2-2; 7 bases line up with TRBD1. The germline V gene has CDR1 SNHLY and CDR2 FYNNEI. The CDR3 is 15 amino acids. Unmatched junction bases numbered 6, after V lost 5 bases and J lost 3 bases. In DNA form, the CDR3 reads TGTGCCAGCAGTAAAGACAGGGTGCACACCGGGGAGCTGTTTTTT. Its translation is CASSKDRVHTGELFF.